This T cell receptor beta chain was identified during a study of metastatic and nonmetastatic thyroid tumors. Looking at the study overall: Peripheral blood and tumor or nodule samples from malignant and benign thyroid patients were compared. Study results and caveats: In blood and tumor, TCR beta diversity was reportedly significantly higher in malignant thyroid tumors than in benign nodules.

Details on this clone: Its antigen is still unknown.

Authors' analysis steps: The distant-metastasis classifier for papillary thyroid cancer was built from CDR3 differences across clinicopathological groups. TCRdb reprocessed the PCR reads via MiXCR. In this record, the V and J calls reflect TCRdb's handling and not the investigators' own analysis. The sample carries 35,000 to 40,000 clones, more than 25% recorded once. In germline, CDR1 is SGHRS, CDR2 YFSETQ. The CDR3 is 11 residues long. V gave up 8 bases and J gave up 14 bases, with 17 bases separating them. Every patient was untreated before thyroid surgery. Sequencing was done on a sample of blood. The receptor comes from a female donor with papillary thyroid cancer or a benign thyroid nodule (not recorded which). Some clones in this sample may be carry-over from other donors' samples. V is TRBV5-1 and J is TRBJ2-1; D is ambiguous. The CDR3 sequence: CARHSGGRKFF. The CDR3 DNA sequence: TGCGCCAGACACTCGGGCGGTAGAAAGTTCTTC.